The next 28 T cell receptor beta chains were all read from a single sample in a study of T cells of healthy individuals. TCRdb ran MiXCR on the 5' RACE reads and lists one entry per CDR3 protein. The sample records about 53,000 distinct CDR3 sequences, roughly 14% being singletons. These TCRs come from a human donor in good health.

This clonotype was detected ten times or more. The chain joins TRBV11-2 to TRBJ2-3; 8 bases line up with TRBD2. With V trimmed by 5 bases and J by 4 bases, 8 bases remained unmatched. From germline, CDR1 is SGHAT and CDR2 FQNNGV. The CDR3 sequence is 15 residues long. CDR3 loop: CASSRSGSGPDTQYF. The DNA of the CDR3 is TGTGCCAGCAGCCGAAGCGGGAGCGGGCCAGATACGCAGTATTTT.

The table lists this clonotype with a few counts. This rearrangement joins TRBV12-3 or TRBV12-4 to TRBJ2-1, with a tentative D call TRBD2 (6 bases). The V end was cut by 3 bases, the J end by 6 bases, with 36 bases between. CDR3 length equals 22 residues. CDR3: CASSLWEEHAEPSVKEINEQFF. The CDR3 DNA sequence: TGTGCCAGCAGTTTGTGGGAGGAACACGCAGAACCCTCTGTTAAAGAAATCAATGAGCAGTTCTTC.

This clonotype was recorded a few times. The V gene is TRBV20-1, the J gene TRBJ1-2, with 7 bases identical to TRBD1. Germline values: CDR1 DFQATT, CDR2 SNEGSKA (reference sequence). The CDR3 extends over 11 amino acids. V lost 6 bases to trimming and J lost 5 bases; unmatched junction nucleotides: 3. CDR3: CSADREYGYTF. The CDR3 coding sequence is TGCAGTGCAGACAGGGAGTATGGCTACACCTTC.

The chain couples TRBV12-3 or TRBV12-4 to TRBJ2-5; perhaps TRBD2 as D (6 bases). Deletions cut 8 bases from V and 5 bases from J, with 15 bases between. This CDR3 has 13 amino acids. The CDR3 here is CASWRGSGETQYF. The CDR3 nucleotides are TGTGCCAGCTGGCGGGGCTCTGGGGAGACCCAGTACTTC.

This clonotype was detected a few times. The chain employs TRBV9 and TRBJ2-5; 11 positions match TRBD2. The CDR3 totals 18 residues. After removal of 0 bases from V and 5 bases from J, the junction contained 12 bases not matched to a gene. CDR1 is SGDLS and CDR2 is YYNGEE in the germline V gene. The CDR3, as DNA: TGTGCCAGCAGCGTAGGAGGTCTAGCGGGAGGCGGTAGGGAGACCCAGTACTTC. It translates to CASSVGGLAGGGRETQYF.

In its sample, this clonotype was seen many times. V and J are TRBV10-3 and TRBJ2-3, with 7 nucleotides matching TRBD1. The CDR3 has 15 residues. Germline V lookup: CDR1 ENHRY, CDR2 SYGVKD. J lost 5 bases, V lost 1 base, and 6 bases had no gene match. The DNA of the CDR3 is TGTGCCATCAGTGAGTTTGACAGGGTGGGAGATACGCAGTATTTT. This translates into CAISEFDRVGDTQYF.

This clonotype was observed a few times. This chain connects TRBV3-1 to TRBJ2-7, with 11 bases lining up with TRBD1. Germline V gene data show CDR1 as LGHDT and CDR2 as YNNKEL (reference sequence). The ends lost 4 bases at V and 1 base at J; junction bases unmatched: 12. The CDR3 covers 18 residues. The CDR3 sequence is CASSRRKGGTGGSYEQYF. CDR3 nucleotide sequence: TGTGCCAGCAGCCGCCGGAAAGGTGGGACAGGGGGATCCTACGAGCAGTACTTC.

This clonotype was recorded a few times. This rearrangement joins TRBV2 to TRBJ1-4; D unclear. The CDR3 totals 16 residues. The ends were cut back, 0 bases at V and 7 bases at J, with 15 bases in the middle. CDR1 and CDR2 (germline): SNHLY, FYNNEI. In nucleotides, the CDR3 is TGTGCCAGCAGTGAAGCCGACCCTAACCGGTCTGAAAAACTGTTTTTT. Translated: CASSEADPNRSEKLFF.

This clonotype was found many times. The chain is built from TRBV6-6 and TRBJ2-7, with 9 bases lining up with TRBD1. The CDR3 is 15 residues long. Per germline, CDR1 MNHNY and CDR2 SVGAGI (reference sequence). With V trimmed by 6 bases and J by 2 bases, 8 bases remained unmatched. The CDR3 loop reads CASSTWTGDTYEQYF. The CDR3 DNA reads as TGTGCCAGCAGCACATGGACAGGGGACACCTACGAGCAGTACTTC.

The rearrangement uses TRBV9 and TRBJ2-3, with 8 bases fitting TRBD1. The CDR3 has 16 amino acids. The germline V gene has CDR1 SGDLS and CDR2 YYNGEE. Trimming cost V 0 bases and J 5 bases; bases outside gene matches: 8. CDR3 DNA: TGTGCCAGCAGCGTAGAGCAGGGGGCTCAGGGAGATACGCAGTATTTT. It is translated as CASSVEQGAQGDTQYF.

This clonotype was seen ten or more times. J is TRBJ1-1 and V is TRBV5-1, with 8 nucleotides matching TRBD1. Unmatched junction bases numbered 5, after V lost 4 bases and J lost 6 bases. Germline V gives CDR1 SGHRS, CDR2 YFSETQ. The CDR3 sequence is 13 residues long. The CDR3 region is CASSRTGRPEAFF. CDR3 coding DNA: TGCGCCAGCAGCAGGACAGGGAGGCCTGAAGCTTTCTTT.

This clonotype was picked up a small number of times. This chain joins TRBV6-6 and TRBJ2-3; 11 nucleotides agree with TRBD2. The CDR3 spans 17 residues. V trimming: 7 bases; J trimming: 1 base; junction bases outside the gene matches: 10. Germline values: CDR1 MNHNY, CDR2 SVGAGI (reference sequence). The CDR3 loop reads CASNLAGGPARTDTQYF. The CDR3 nucleotides read TGTGCCAGCAACTTAGCGGGGGGGCCCGCCCGCACAGATACGCAGTATTTT.

There are a few counts of this clonotype. V gene TRBV12-3 or TRBV12-4 combines with J gene TRBJ2-3; D ambiguous. Trimming pared 4 bases from V and 2 bases from J, leaving 22 bases between. The CDR3 runs to 18 residues. The CDR3 DNA reads as TGTGCCAGCAGTTCAGCTCACGCCTCTTACATCGCCACAGATACGCAGTATTTT. Translating it yields CASSSAHASYIATDTQYF.

V usage is TRBV7-2 and J usage is TRBJ2-5; D possibly corresponds to TRBD1 (6 bases). This CDR3 region has 16 residues. Germline values: CDR1 SGHTA, CDR2 FQGNSA. V was shortened by 2 bases and J by 5 bases, with 18 bases between the two germline ends. CDR3 nucleotide sequence: TGTGCCAGCAGCTTACCTACAGGGTGGGGAAGGGAGACCCAGTACTTC. Translating gives CASSLPTGWGRETQYF.

This clonotype has a handful of counts. The chain links TRBV25-1 to TRBJ1-1, with D possibly TRBD1 on 5 matching bases. The germline V gene has CDR1 MGHDK and CDR2 SYGVNS. The CDR3 sequence is 13 residues long. V was trimmed by 2 bases and J by 8 bases, leaving 12 bases between them. The CDR3 nucleotides are TGTGCCAGCAGTGAAAGGGTTCAGGGCGAAGCTTTCTTT. Translated, it gives CASSERVQGEAFF.

This clonotype was observed at least ten times. The V gene is TRBV9, the J gene TRBJ2-1, with 12 nucleotides matching TRBD2. The CDR3 is 18 residues long. With 4 bases clipped from V and 7 bases from J, the junction kept 15 bases outside the gene matches. Germline V gene lookup returns CDR1 SGDLS and CDR2 YYNGEE. CDR3 residues: CASSPRGVTSGSRNEQFF. The DNA of the CDR3 is TGTGCCAGCAGCCCAAGGGGGGTGACTAGCGGGAGTAGAAATGAGCAGTTCTTC. Full variable domain (remainder filled in from reference TRBV9 and TRBJ2-1): DSGVTQTPKHLITATGQRVTLRCSPRSGDLSVYWYQQSLDQGLQFLIQYYNGEERAKGNILERFSAQQFPDLHSELNLSSLELGDSALYFCASSPRGVTSGSRNEQFFGPGTRLTVL.

This clonotype was counted between two and nine times. CDR3 coding DNA: TGCAGTGCCCTGGGACAGGGGGGCTACGAGCAGTACTTC. Translating it yields CSALGQGGYEQYF. The rearrangement joins TRBV20-1 to TRBJ2-7, with 11 positions matching TRBD1. With V trimmed by 6 bases and J by 3 bases, 4 bases remained unmatched. From germline, CDR1 is DFQATT and CDR2 SNEGSKA (reference sequence). This CDR3 contains 13 residues.

This clonotype was seen at least ten times. The V and J genes are TRBV5-6 and TRBJ1-2; D is uncertain. Germline loops: CDR1 SGHDT, CDR2 YYEEEE. This CDR3 has 13 amino acids. V was clipped by 0 bases and J by 6 bases, with 9 bases between them. CDR3 in amino acids: CASSLGGNDGYTF. In DNA form, the CDR3 reads TGTGCCAGCAGCTTGGGGGGAAATGATGGCTACACCTTC. The complete variable domain, with remaining parts taken from reference TRBV5-6 and TRBJ1-2, reads DAGVTQSPTHLIKTRGQQVTLRCSPKSGHDTVSWYQQALGQGPQFIFQYYEEEERQRGNFPDRFSGHQFPNYSSELNVNALLLGDSALYLCASSLGGNDGYTFGSGTRLTVV.

This clonotype occurred a few times. The chain has TRBV7-9 and TRBJ2-7; possible D gene TRBD1, 6 bases. The V gene's germline CDR1 is SEHNR and CDR2 FQNEAQ (reference sequence). Trimming took off 0 bases at V and 4 bases at J, with 13 bases between the two ends. CDR3 length: 15 residues. CDR3 bases: TGTGCCAGCAGCTTAGCTGGGATAGGGGGATACGAGCAGTACTTC. It translates to CASSLAGIGGYEQYF.

This clonotype has a handful of counts. The chain combines TRBV6-1 with TRBJ1-1; D is unresolved. V was cut by 2 bases and J by 6 bases, with 13 bases left in between. Per the germline V gene, CDR1 is MNHNS and CDR2 is SASEGT. This CDR3 contains 14 residues. Written as DNA, the CDR3 is TGTGCCAGCAGTGAATCGAGGGTCTGGGCTGAAGCTTTCTTT. Residues: CASSESRVWAEAFF.

The chain couples TRBV7-2 to TRBJ2-5; 9 nucleotides align to TRBD2. V dropped 5 bases and J dropped 2; count of bases not matched to a gene: 6. CDR1 SGHTA and CDR2 FQGNSA come from the germline V gene. The CDR3 is made up of 15 amino acids. DNA of the CDR3: TGTGCCAGCAGCCCCCGACTAGCGGAGCAAGAGACCCAGTACTTC. Its translation: CASSPRLAEQETQYF.

This chain connects TRBV7-2 to TRBJ2-7; 12 bases align to TRBD2. Germline V gene lookup returns CDR1 SGHTA and CDR2 FQGNSA. The CDR3 is 15 residues long. Trimming took 1 base from V and 6 from J; bases not matched to a gene: 4. The CDR3 DNA reads TGTGCCAGCAGCTTAGTTCTAGCGGGGGGGCGCGAGCAGTACTTC. It translates to CASSLVLAGGREQYF.

This clonotype came up a few times. The rearrangement joins TRBV11-1 to TRBJ2-4; 7 bases line up with TRBD2. The germline V gene has CDR1 SGHAT and CDR2 FQDESV (reference sequence). The trim removed 5 bases at V and 3 bases at J, leaving 10 bases unmatched. This CDR3 spans 16 amino acids. The CDR3 bases are TGTGCCAGCAGCCCCCGGGAGGTGAGAGACAAAAACATTCAGTACTTC. Encoded protein: CASSPREVRDKNIQYF.

This clonotype turned up a few times. V is TRBV4-2 and J is TRBJ2-7, with a tentative D call TRBD1 (6 bases). CDR1 is LGHNA, CDR2 YNFKEQ, per germline. With 4 bases removed from V and 0 bases from J, the gap between germline ends came to 10 bases. The CDR3 length is 14 residues. The CDR3 reads CASSLGQSSYEQYF. In DNA, the CDR3 is TGTGCCAGCAGCCTCGGACAGAGCTCCTACGAGCAGTACTTC.

The rearrangement uses TRBV20-1 and TRBJ2-7, with D possibly matching TRBD2 (6 bases). From germline, CDR1 is DFQATT and CDR2 SNEGSKA (reference sequence). V was clipped by 1 base and J by 0 bases, with 10 bases between them. This CDR3 region has 14 residues. CDR3 amino acids: CSARGASVSYEQYF. The CDR3 DNA reads TGCAGTGCTAGAGGGGCTAGCGTCTCCTACGAGCAGTACTTC.

This clonotype was recorded a few times. The V and J genes are TRBV7-9 and TRBJ1-2; no firm D call. CDR3 length: 13 amino acids. Germline V gives CDR1 SEHNR, CDR2 FQNEAQ (reference sequence). The V end lost 5 bases, the J end lost 7 bases, and 14 bases lay between the germline ends. CDR3 sequence reads: CASSPDGGLGYTF. DNA for the CDR3: TGTGCCAGCAGCCCGGACGGAGGGCTTGGCTACACCTTC.

This clonotype was recorded a few times. This chain joins TRBV18 and TRBJ2-4; 7 bases line up with TRBD2. V dropped 6 bases and J dropped 0; count of bases not matched to a gene: 17. Germline-derived CDR1 and CDR2 are KGHSH and LQKENI. The CDR3 spans 19 residues. The CDR3 here is CASSHPTSASALAKNIQYF. CDR3 nucleotide sequence: TGTGCCAGCTCCCACCCCACTAGCGCTTCTGCGCTAGCCAAAAACATTCAGTACTTC.

This clonotype showed up just a few times. This chain uses TRBV3-1 with TRBJ2-7; no clear D gene. Germline loops: CDR1 LGHDT, CDR2 YNNKEL (reference sequence). This CDR3 contains 14 residues. Trimming took 1 base from V and 6 from J, leaving 13 bases between them. The CDR3 coding sequence is TGTGCCAGCAGCCAAGCGCTCGTGGGCCCCGAGCAGTACTTC. It codes for CASSQALVGPEQYF.